This T cell receptor (beta chain) was sequenced for a study of shared clonotypes between healthy human individuals. This CDR3 comprises 15 residues. Unmatched junction bases numbered 7, after V lost 2 bases and J lost 2 bases. Germline V gives CDR1 SGHRS, CDR2 YFSETQ. Profiling relied on immunoSEQ multiplex PCR, and the TCRdb table lists in-frame clones only, not all of them. Among around 510,000 clones listed, about 96% were seen once. This chain uses TRBV5-1 with TRBJ2-7; 7 nucleotides align to TRBD2. This TCR was sampled from a woman in her thirties in good health. Sequencing was done on a sample of naive CD4+ T cells sorted from blood. The subset here: CD45RA+ positively selected. CDR3 protein: CASSLDAGEAYEQYF. Written as DNA, the CDR3 is TGCGCCAGCAGCTTAGACGCGGGAGAGGCCTACGAGCAGTACTTC.